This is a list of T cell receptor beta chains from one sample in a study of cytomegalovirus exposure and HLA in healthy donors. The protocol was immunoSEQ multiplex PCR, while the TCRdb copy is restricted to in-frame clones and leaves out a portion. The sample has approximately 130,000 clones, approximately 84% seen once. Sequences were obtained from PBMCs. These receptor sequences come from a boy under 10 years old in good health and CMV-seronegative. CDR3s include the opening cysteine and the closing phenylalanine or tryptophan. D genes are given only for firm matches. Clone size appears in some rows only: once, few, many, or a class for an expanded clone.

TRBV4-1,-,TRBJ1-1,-,TGCGCCAGCAGCCAAGTGGGAGACACTGAAGCTTTCTTT,CASSQVGDTEAFF
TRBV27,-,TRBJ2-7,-,TGTGCCAGCAGTTTATCTGCAGCTAGCTACGAGCAGTACTTC,CASSLSAASYEQYF
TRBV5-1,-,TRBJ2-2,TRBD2,TGCGCCAGCAGCCCGGGACTAGAATGGAGCGGGGAGCTGTTTTTT,CASSPGLEWSGELFF
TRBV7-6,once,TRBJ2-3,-,TGTGCCAGCAGCCTGAGATTAGATACGCAGTATTTT,CASSLRLDTQYF
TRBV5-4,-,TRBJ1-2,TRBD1,TGTGCCAGCAGCACCGGGACAGGGGAAAACTATGGCTACACCTTC,CASSTGTGENYGYTF
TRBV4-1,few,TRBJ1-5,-,TGCGCCAGCAGCCAATTCGGCGGAGGACAGCCCCAGCATTTT,CASSQFGGGQPQHF
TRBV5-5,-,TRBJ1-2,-,TGTGCCAGCAGCCGGAGACGACAGGCCGACTATGGCTACACCTTC,CASSRRRQADYGYTF
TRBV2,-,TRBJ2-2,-,TGTGCCAGCAGTGAACAAGGGGCCGGGGAGCTGTTTTTT,CASSEQGAGELFF
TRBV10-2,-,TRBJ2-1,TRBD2,TGCGCCAGCAGTCCACTAGCGGGGGGGAACAATGAGCAGTTCTTC,CASSPLAGGNNEQFF
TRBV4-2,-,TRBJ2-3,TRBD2,TGTGCCAGCAGCCAAGCGAGCGGGGGAGGATCAGATACGCAGTATTTT,CASSQASGGGSDTQYF
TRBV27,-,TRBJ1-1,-,TGTGCCAGCAGTTTATTGTGGGGCGCTGAAGCTTTCTTT,CASSLLWGAEAFF
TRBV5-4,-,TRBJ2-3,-,TGTGCCAGCAGCTTGCATCCAGCAGATACGCAGTATTTT,CASSLHPADTQYF
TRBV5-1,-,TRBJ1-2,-,TGCGCCAGCAGCCCGACAGTTAACTATGGCTACACCTTC,CASSPTVNYGYTF
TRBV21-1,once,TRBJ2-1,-,TGTGCCAGCAACACCCACGGAGGGCCGCATGAGCAGTTCTTC,CASNTHGGPHEQFF
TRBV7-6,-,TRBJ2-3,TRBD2,TGTGCCAGCAGCCCTCGGACTAGCGGCGAACCAGATACGCAGTATTTT,CASSPRTSGEPDTQYF
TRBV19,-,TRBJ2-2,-,TGTGCTACAAAGCAGGTTCGCACCGGGGAGCTGTTTTTT,CATKQVRTGELFF